This entry features one T cell receptor beta chain sequence. This entry is derived from a study of T cell changes during pregnancy in multiple sclerosis. TCRdb's copy holds only in-frame clones and misses some; the assay was immunoSEQ multiplex PCR. The sample yields tens of thousands of clones, 85% to 90% seen once. Trimming removed 0 bases from V and 4 bases from J, with 7 bases in between. CDR1 and CDR2 (germline): LNHNV, YYDKDF (reference sequence). The CDR3 is 13 residues long. The chain employs TRBV15 and TRBJ2-7; no clear D. This sequence was found in a female donor with multiple sclerosis, enrolled in a pregnancy study. The sample here was CD4+ T cells from peripheral blood mononuclear cells, taken in the first trimester of pregnancy. The CDR3 is CATSRDGRYEQYF. The CDR3 nucleotides are TGTGCCACCAGCAGAGATGGGCGATACGAGCAGTACTTC.